This T cell receptor (beta chain) was found in a study of T cell responses to AZD1222 COVID-19 vaccine. As regards this clone: What it recognizes is unknown.

Trimming removed 2 bases at V and 7 bases at J, with 15 bases between. Germline-derived CDR1 and CDR2 are MNHNY and SVGAGI (reference sequence). This CDR3 region has 14 residues. Data came from immunoSEQ multiplex PCR; TCRdb stores just in-frame clones and leaves some out. Of roughly 150,000 clones listed, approximately 92% were seen once; the top ten hold more than 1.5%. Regarding the study as a whole: The donors showed a predominance of white British ancestry and of females, with possible underestimation of clonal diversity. Spike-specific TCR breadth rose after two AZD1222 doses, and depth rose as well.

Source: peripheral blood, taken on day 0 of AZD1222 vaccination. This chain uses TRBV6-6 with TRBJ2-7; tentatively, D is TRBD1 or TRBD2 (6 bases each). The sequence was collected from an adult in good health. CDR3 coding DNA: TGTGCCAGCAGTTACCTGAGGGGGGTCCGGGAGCAGTACTTC. As protein: CASSYLRGVREQYF.